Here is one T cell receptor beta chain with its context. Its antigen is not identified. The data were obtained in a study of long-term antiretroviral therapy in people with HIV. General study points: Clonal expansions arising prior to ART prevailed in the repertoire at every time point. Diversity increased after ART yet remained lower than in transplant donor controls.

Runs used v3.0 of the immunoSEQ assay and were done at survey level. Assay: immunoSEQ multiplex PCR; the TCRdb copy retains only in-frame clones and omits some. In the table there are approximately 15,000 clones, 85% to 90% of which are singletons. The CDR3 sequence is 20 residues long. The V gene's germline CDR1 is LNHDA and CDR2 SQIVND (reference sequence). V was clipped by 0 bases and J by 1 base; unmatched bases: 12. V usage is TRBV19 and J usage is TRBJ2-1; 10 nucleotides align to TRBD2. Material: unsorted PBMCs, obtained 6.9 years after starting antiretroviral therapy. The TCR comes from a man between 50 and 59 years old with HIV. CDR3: CASSIDLGAGGYVSYNEQFF. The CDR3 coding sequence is TGTGCCAGTAGTATAGATCTTGGAGCGGGAGGGTACGTTTCCTACAATGAGCAGTTCTTC.